This TCR beta chain was profiled in a study of vaccination effects on CD4 cells after COVID-19. Findings and caveats of the study: At late timepoints after vaccination, vaccine- and infection-induced clones shrank markedly.

The repertoire was sequenced with immunoSEQ multiplex PCR; TCRdb's copy has only in-frame clones and lacks some. The sample yields about 30,000 clones, 75% to 90% seen once. Viral peptide pool expansion of antigen-specific CD4+ T cells preceded sequencing in the ViraFEST assay. A roughly ten-day culture period preceded the isolation of CD4+ T cells. Participants got two doses of BNT162b2 or mRNA-1273 vaccine. Having tested negative for nucleocapsid antibodies, the vaccine recipients showed no prior SARS-CoV-2 infection. Every well housed more than 1.5 million PBMC, which grew in culture alongside 8.5 to 10 IU/ml IL-2 and around 9.4 ug/ml peptides. Half-medium exchanges with IL-2 medium took place on days 3 and 7. Germline CDR1 KGHSH, CDR2 LQKENI. With 2 bases removed from V and 6 bases from J, the gap between germline ends came to 10 bases. This CDR3 is built from 13 residues. Details on this clone: Its antigen is not known.

The sample in question was CD4+ T cells from PBMCs cultured with SARS-CoV-2 spike peptides, obtained after COVID-19 vaccination. This sequence originates from a human donor who received a COVID-19 vaccine. Some clones in this sample may be carry-over from other donors' samples. This sequence joins TRBV18 and TRBJ1-1, with no clear D. CDR3 coding DNA: TGTGCCAGCTCACCATCTAGGGTAGCTGAAGCTTTCTTT. This codes for CASSPSRVAEAFF.